This T cell receptor (beta chain) is drawn from a study of beta chain features in type 1 diabetes. This CDR3 is 16 amino acids long. CDR1 and CDR2 from the germline V gene are SGHDT and YYEEEE. The V gene end was trimmed by 3 bases and the J gene end by 4 bases; junction bases not matched to a gene: 9. This clone was detected only a few times. The study reverse transcribed the entire isolated RNA, so it sequenced expressed TCRB transcripts. The assay was immunoSEQ multiplex PCR, and TCRdb's table has in-frame clones only and misses some. The repertoire has about 360,000 clones, over 9.5% of them found once; the top ten carry 0.017%.

This sequence joins TRBV5-6 and TRBJ2-2; the match to TRBD2 covers 7 bases. This receptor was identified in a man aged 18-30 years in good health. Input material: naive CD4+ T cells from blood. The CDR3 nucleotides are TGTGCCAGCAGCTCGTTGGGAGGGGCGGTCACCGGGGAGCTGTTTTTT. Protein product: CASSSLGGAVTGELFF.